A selection of T cell receptor beta chains follows, all from one sample in a study of T cell responses to AZD1222 COVID-19 vaccine. Repertoires were generated with immunoSEQ multiplex PCR, while TCRdb's copy carries only in-frame clones and drops some. The data hold 150,000 to 250,000 clones, with more than 85% observed a single time. Sequenced material: peripheral blood, taken 28 days after the second AZD1222 dose. The receptor set was obtained from an adult who received the AZD1222 COVID-19 vaccine. Both conserved end residues are part of each CDR3. A D gene is named only where the DNA matches it firmly. Expanded clones are given a class, and other clones once, few, many or no size at all.

abundance	v_gene	d_gene	j_gene	CDR3nt	CDR3aa
-	TRBV5-4	-	TRBJ2-1	TGTGCCAGCAGCACCGGAGGACAGCCAGAGGGGAGCTACAATGAGCAGTTCTTC	CASSTGGQPEGSYNEQFF
-	TRBV5-1	TRBD2	TRBJ2-2	TGCGCCAGCAGCCTCAGGACTAGCGGGAAGCCCGGGGAGCTGTTTTTT	CASSLRTSGKPGELFF
-	TRBV2	-	TRBJ1-2	TGTGCCAGCAGTGCGGGGTTCGAGGGCTACACCTTC	CASSAGFEGYTF
-	TRBV18	TRBD2	TRBJ2-1	TGTGCCAGCTCACCCCTTTTCAGCGGGAGGGATCTCAATGAGCAGTTCTTC	CASSPLFSGRDLNEQFF
-	TRBV5-1	TRBD1	TRBJ1-2	TGCGCCAGCAGCGGTGCCCCGGGACAGCCATATGGCTACACCTTC	CASSGAPGQPYGYTF
-	TRBV6-2/TRBV6-3	-	TRBJ2-5	TGTGCCAGCAGCCGGAGTGAGTACCAAGAGACCCAGTACTTC	CASSRSEYQETQYF
-	TRBV7-8	-	TRBJ2-6	TGTGCCAGCAGCCCAAGGGCGACAGTACCCTCTGGGGCCAACGTCCTGACTTTC	CASSPRATVPSGANVLTF
once	TRBV28	TRBD1	TRBJ1-2	TGTGCCACCCGGACAGGGGGTGGCTACACCTTC	CATRTGGGYTF
-	TRBV6-1	-	TRBJ1-2	TGTGCCAGCAGTGAAAGGGGGGCGTATGGCTACACCTTC	CASSERGAYGYTF
-	TRBV30	-	TRBJ1-2	TGTGCCTCCTCCGGGGGTAGGAATGGCTACACCTTC	CASSGGRNGYTF
-	TRBV7-2	TRBD2	TRBJ2-7	TGTGCCAGCAGCCAAAATAGGGGCGGGAGTCAGTACGAGCAGTACTTC	CASSQNRGGSQYEQYF
-	TRBV27	-	TRBJ1-3	TGTGCCAGCAGTTTAGCTGGAACTGGAAACACCATATATTTT	CASSLAGTGNTIYF
-	TRBV5-1	-	TRBJ1-1	TGCGCCAGCAGCTCGAGTGGGACTCTTAGTGGGGCTTTCTTT	CASSSSGTLSGAFF
-	TRBV2	TRBD1	TRBJ1-2	TGTGCCAGCAGGGGACAGCCTTCTAACTATGGCTACACCTTC	CASRGQPSNYGYTF
few	TRBV2	-	TRBJ1-2	TGTGCCAGCAATATGGGCAGCTATGGCTACACCTTC	CASNMGSYGYTF
-	TRBV28	-	TRBJ1-2	TGTGCCGCTGGGAGGGAGGGGGGCTACACCTTC	CAAGREGGYTF
once	TRBV21-1	-	TRBJ2-1	TGTGCCAGCAGCAAAGAGGGACTAGCGGGAGGGTTAAGCTCCTACAATGAGCAGTTCTTC	CASSKEGLAGGLSSYNEQFF
-	TRBV6-5	-	TRBJ2-2	TGTGCCAGCAGTTATGGGCGGGATTACACCGGGGAGCTGTTTTTT	CASSYGRDYTGELFF
-	TRBV19	TRBD1	TRBJ1-1	TGTGCCAGTAGTAGCCAAAGACAGGGCTGGTCGAGTGAAGCTTTCTTT	CASSSQRQGWSSEAFF
-	TRBV18	TRBD2	TRBJ2-1	TGTGCCAGCTCACCCCCCGGGCTGGGCGGGAGGGCCAATGAGCAGTTCTTC	CASSPPGLGGRANEQFF
-	TRBV6-6	-	TRBJ1-1	TGTGCCAGCAGTTACTCGAACCTTGAAGCTTTCTTT	CASSYSNLEAFF
-	TRBV6-6	-	TRBJ2-7	TGTGCCAGCACTCTTGGGGGTTACCCCTACGAGCAGTACTTC	CASTLGGYPYEQYF
-	TRBV11-2	TRBD2	TRBJ2-7	TGTGCCAGCAGCTTTAATCCCGGGACTAGCTTCTACGAGCAGTACTTC	CASSFNPGTSFYEQYF
-	TRBV5-1	TRBD2	TRBJ2-1	TGCGCCAGCAGCTTGGTTAGGCCTAGCGGATACAATGAGCAGTTCTTC	CASSLVRPSGYNEQFF
-	TRBV28	-	TRBJ1-5	TGTGCCAGCAGTGCACCGGGACTCACGGGGGGCAATCAGCCCCAGCATTTT	CASSAPGLTGGNQPQHF
-	TRBV11-3	-	TRBJ1-1	TGTGCCAGCAGCTTAGGGGTAGGGACGAACACTGAAGCTTTCTTT	CASSLGVGTNTEAFF
few	TRBV2	-	TRBJ1-2	TGTGCCAGCAGTGAGAGTTTGCTCTATGGCTACACCTTC	CASSESLLYGYTF